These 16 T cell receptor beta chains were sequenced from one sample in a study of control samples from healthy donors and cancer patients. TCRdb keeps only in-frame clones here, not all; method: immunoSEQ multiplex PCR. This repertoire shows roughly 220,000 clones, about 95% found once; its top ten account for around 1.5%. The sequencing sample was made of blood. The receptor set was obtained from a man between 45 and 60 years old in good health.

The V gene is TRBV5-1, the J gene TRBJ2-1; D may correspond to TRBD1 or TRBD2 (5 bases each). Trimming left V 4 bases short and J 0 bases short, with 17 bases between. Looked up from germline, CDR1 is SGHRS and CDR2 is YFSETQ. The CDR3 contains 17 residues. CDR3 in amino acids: CASSPWDGLSSYNEQFF. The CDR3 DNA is TGCGCCAGCAGCCCTTGGGACGGTCTAAGCTCCTACAATGAGCAGTTCTTC.

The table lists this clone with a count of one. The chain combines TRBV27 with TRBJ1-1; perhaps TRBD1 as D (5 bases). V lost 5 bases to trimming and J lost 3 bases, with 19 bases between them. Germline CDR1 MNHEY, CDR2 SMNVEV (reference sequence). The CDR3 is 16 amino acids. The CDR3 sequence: CASSPSQRGIYTEAFF. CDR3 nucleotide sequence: TGTGCCAGCAGTCCCTCTCAACGGGGCATTTACACTGAAGCTTTCTTT.

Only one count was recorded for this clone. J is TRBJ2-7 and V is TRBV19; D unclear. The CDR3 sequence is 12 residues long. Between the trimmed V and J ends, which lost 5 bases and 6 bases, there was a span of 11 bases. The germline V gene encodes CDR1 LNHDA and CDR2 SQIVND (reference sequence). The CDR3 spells CASSPRSGEQYF. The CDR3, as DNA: TGTGCCAGTAGTCCAAGATCGGGCGAGCAGTACTTC.

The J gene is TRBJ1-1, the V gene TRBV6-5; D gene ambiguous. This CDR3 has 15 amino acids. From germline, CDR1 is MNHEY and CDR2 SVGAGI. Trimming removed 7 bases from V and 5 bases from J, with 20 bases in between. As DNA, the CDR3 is TGTGCCAGCACGGTAGGCCCCTACTTCAATACTGAAGCTTTCTTT. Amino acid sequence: CASTVGPYFNTEAFF.

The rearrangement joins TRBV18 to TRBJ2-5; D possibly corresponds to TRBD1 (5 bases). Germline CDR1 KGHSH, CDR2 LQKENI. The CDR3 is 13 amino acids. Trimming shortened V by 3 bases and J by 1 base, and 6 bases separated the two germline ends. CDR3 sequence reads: CASSPDSQETQYF. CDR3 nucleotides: TGTGCCAGCTCACCCGACAGCCAAGAGACCCAGTACTTC.

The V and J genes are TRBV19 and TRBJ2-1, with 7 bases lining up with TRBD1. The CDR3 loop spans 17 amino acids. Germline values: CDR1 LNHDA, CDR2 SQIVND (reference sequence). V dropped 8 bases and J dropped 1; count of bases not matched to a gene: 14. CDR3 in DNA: TGTGCCAGTGCCCTCGCTGAGGGGGCCCTTTCCTACAATGAGCAGTTCTTC. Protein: CASALAEGALSYNEQFF.

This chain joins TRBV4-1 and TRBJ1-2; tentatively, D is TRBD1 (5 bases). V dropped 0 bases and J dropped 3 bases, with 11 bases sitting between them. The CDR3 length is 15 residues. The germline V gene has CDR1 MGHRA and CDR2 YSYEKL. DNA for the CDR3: TGCGCCAGCAGCCAAGATAGCCGGGGGGACTATGGCTACACCTTC. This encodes CASSQDSRGDYGYTF.

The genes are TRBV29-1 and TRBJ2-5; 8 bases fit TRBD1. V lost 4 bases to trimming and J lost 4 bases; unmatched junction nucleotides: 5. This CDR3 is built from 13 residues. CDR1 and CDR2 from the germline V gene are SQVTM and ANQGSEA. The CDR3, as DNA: TGCAGCGTTGGGGCAGGGGGCTTAGAGACCCAGTACTTC. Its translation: CSVGAGGLETQYF. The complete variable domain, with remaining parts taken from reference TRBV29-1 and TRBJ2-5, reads SAVISQKPSRDICQRGTSLTIQCQVDSQVTMMFWYRQQPGQSLTLIATANQGSEATYESGFVIDKFPISRPNLTFSTLTVSNMSPEDSSIYLCSVGAGGLETQYFGPGTRLLVL.

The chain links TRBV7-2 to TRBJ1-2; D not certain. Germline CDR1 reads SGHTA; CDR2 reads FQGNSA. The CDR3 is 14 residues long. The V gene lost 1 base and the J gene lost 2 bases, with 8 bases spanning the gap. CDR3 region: CASSLGAGNYGYTF. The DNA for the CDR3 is TGTGCCAGCAGCTTAGGTGCGGGGAACTATGGCTACACCTTC.

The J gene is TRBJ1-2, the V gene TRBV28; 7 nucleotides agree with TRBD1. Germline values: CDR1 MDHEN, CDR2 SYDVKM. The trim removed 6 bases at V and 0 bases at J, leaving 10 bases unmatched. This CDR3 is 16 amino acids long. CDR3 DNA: TGTGCCAGCAGCCCCTGGACAGGTTCGGCTAACTATGGCTACACCTTC. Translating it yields CASSPWTGSANYGYTF.

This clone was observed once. The CDR3 DNA reads as TGTGCCAGTAGTATTGCGAGCCAGGGCCATGGCTACACCTTC. Encoded protein: CASSIASQGHGYTF. This rearrangement joins TRBV19 to TRBJ1-2; D is possibly TRBD1 (5 bases). The CDR3 is 14 amino acids. Germline CDR1 is LNHDA and CDR2 is SQIVND (reference sequence). V shed 3 bases and J shed 6 bases, with 14 bases lying between them.

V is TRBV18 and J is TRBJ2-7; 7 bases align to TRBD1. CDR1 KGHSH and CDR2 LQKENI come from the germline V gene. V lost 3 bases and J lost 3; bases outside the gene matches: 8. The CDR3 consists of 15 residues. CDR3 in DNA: TGTGCCAGCTCACCTAGACAGGGATCGGGCTACGAGCAGTACTTC. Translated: CASSPRQGSGYEQYF. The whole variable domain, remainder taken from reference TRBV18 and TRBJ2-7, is NAGVMQNPRHLVRRRGQEARLRCSPMKGHSHVYWYRQLPEEGLKFMVYLQKENIIDESGMPKERFSAEFPKEGPSILRIQQVVRGDSAAYFCASSPRQGSGYEQYFGPGTRLTVT.

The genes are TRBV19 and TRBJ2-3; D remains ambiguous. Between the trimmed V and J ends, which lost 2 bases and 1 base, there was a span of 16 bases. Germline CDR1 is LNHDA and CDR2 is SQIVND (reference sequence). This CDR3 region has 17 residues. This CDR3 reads CASSITGMEFRTDTQYF. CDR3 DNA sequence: TGTGCCAGTAGTATAACTGGAATGGAGTTTCGCACAGATACGCAGTATTTT. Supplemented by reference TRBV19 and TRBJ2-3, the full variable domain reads DGGITQSPKYLFRKEGQNVTLSCEQNLNHDAMYWYRQDPGQGLRLIYYSQIVNDFQKGDIAEGYSVSREKKESFPLTVTSAQKNPTAFYLCASSITGMEFRTDTQYFGPGTRLTVL.

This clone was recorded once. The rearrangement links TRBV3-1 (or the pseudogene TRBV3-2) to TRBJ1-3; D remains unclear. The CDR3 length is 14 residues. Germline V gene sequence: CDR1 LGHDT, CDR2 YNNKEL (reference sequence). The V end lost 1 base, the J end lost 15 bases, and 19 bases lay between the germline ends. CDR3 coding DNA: TGTGCCAGCAGCCAAGGGGAAGTTCGGAGGGCAACATATTTT. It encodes CASSQGEVRRATYF.

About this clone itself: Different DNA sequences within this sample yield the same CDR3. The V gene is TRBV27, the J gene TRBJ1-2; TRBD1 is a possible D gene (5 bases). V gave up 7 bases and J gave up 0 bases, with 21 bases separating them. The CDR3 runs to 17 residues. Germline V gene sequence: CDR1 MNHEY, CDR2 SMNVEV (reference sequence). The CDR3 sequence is CASNPIGGSQANYGYTF. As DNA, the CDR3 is TGTGCCAGCAACCCCATTGGGGGTAGTCAGGCTAACTATGGCTACACCTTC.

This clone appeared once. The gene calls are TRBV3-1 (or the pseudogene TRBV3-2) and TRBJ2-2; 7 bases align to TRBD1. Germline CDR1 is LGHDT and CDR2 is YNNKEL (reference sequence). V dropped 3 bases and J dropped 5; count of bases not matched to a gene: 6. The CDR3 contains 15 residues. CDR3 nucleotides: TGTGCCAGCAGCCATAGGACAGGAGTGACCGGGGAGCTGTTTTTT. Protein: CASSHRTGVTGELFF.